Reported below is one T cell receptor (beta chain). Its antigen is undetermined. Germline V gene sequence: CDR1 LNHDA, CDR2 SQIVND (reference sequence). There are 15 residues in the CDR3. V shed 4 bases and J 4 bases; nucleotides not matched to a gene: 4. These data originate in a study of siplizumab effects on memory and regulatory T cells. Points from the study as a whole: The study found naive T cells seemingly more diverse than memory cells and seemingly major alloresponse contributors. Roughly 80-97% of proliferating CD4+ or CD8+ clones lacked an assignable naive or memory phenotype. Whether proliferating Tregs in siplizumab cultures suppress was not functionally confirmed.

The protocol was immunoSEQ multiplex PCR, while the TCRdb copy is restricted to in-frame clones and leaves out a portion. The data show approximately 110,000 clones, about 93% seen once. The J gene is TRBJ2-5, the V gene TRBV19; TRBD2 agrees at 12 bases. The sequencing input was CD4+ T cells sorted from blood. The source of this sequence is a human donor in good health. The CDR3 sequence is CASSRTSGMPETQYF. CDR3 coding DNA: TGTGCCAGTAGTAGGACTAGCGGGATGCCAGAGACCCAGTACTTC.